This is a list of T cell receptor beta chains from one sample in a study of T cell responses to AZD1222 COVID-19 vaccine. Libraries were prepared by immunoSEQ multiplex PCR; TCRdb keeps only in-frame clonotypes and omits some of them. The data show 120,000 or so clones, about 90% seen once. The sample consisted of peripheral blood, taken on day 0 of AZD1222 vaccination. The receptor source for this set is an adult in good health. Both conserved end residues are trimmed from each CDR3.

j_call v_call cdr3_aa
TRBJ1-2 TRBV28 ASRSPGEERDYGYT
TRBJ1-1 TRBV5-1 ASSFIENTEAF
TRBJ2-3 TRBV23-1 ASSHPGTGVSTDTQY
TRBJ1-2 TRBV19 ASSTTRQGRYGYT
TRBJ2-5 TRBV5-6 ASTKRGVQETQY
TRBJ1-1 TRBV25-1 ASSFNTEAF
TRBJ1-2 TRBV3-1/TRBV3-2 ASSQDPGGGYT
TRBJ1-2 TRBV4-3 ASSQDRTPGGYT
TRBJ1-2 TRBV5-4 ASSLERTGDGYT
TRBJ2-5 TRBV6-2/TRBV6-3 ASSFPGLPKERETQY
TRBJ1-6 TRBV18 ASSPVEGGGNSPLH
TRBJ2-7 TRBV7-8 ASSPDIRRVEQY
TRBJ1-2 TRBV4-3 ASSQDVPGWTDYGYT
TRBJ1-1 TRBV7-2 ASRRGSTMNTEAF
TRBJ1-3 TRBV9 ASSLHQGGSGNTIY
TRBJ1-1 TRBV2 ASRKGPTAGTEAF
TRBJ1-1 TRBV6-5 ASSYFRGANTEAF
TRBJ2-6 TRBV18 ASSPRGLKESGANVLT
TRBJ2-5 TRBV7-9 ASSEDSSRETQY
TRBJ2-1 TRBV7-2 ASSYRTGVNEQF
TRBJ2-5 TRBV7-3 ASSFTGLAGAGGETQY
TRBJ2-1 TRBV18 ASSPVGGRNEQF
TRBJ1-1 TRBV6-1 ASSDRRSGGGEAF
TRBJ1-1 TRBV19 ASSNLGDTEAF
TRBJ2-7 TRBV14 ASSQDPAGSDEQY
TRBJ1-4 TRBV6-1 ASSEGGSGEKLF
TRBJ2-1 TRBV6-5 ASFRNRENNEQF
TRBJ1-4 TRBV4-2 ASSQGGQGRTNEKLF
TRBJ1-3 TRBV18 ASSPTTGRSSGNTIY
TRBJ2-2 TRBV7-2 ASSLESSGGTGELF
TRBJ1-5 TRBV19 ASSITGGFSNQPQH
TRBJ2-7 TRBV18 ASSPGQGVGEQY
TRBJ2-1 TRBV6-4 ASSREGARHEQF
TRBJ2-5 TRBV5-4 ASSLAGGLQETQY
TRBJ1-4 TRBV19 ASSTTADQGYN
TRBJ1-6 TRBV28 ASSSGGYNSPLH
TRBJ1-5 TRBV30 AWTTQGAGQPQH
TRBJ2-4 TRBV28 ASSWDGAAKNIQY
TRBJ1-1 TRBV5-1 ASKWGPGQSTEAF
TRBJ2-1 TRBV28 ASSLLQSLNWRGTYNEQF
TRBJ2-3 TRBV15 ATSRGRTGPTDTQY